These 9 T cell receptor beta chains were sequenced from one sample in a study of STAT5B mutations in CD4+ large granular lymphocyte leukemia. Method: immunoSEQ multiplex PCR; TCRdb's copy keeps in-frame clones and lacks some. The sample comprises approximately 21,000 clones, around 81% of which are singletons, and about 0.4% rests with the top ten. The source material was CD4+ T cells from blood buffy coats. The receptors shown here come from a human donor in good health.

This clone showed up just a few times. This chain's CDR3 is CASSPNGNRNQPQHF. CDR3 sequence (DNA): TGTGCCAGCTCACCGAATGGGAATCGGAATCAGCCCCAGCATTTT. This rearrangement joins TRBV18 to TRBJ1-5; D remains ambiguous. Trimming left V 3 bases short and J 4 bases short, with 13 bases between. CDR1 and CDR2 (germline): KGHSH, LQKENI. This CDR3 spans 15 amino acids.

This clone was counted only a few times. This chain connects TRBV7-2 to TRBJ1-5; weak D call: TRBD1 (6 bases). The CDR3 consists of 15 residues. Trimming stripped 1 base from V and 5 bases from J, with 12 bases between. In germline, CDR1 is SGHTA, CDR2 FQGNSA. The CDR3 DNA sequence: TGTGCCAGCAGCTTAGTTACGGGGGCCGATCAGCCCCAGCATTTT. This encodes CASSLVTGADQPQHF.

The chain employs TRBV6-4 and TRBJ2-5; D may correspond to TRBD1 or TRBD2 (5 bases each). Judging by the DNA end, TRBJ2-7 fits better; the J call may be wrong. CDR1 and CDR2 from the germline V gene are MRHNA and SNTAGT. The CDR3 totals 10 residues. The CDR3 DNA follows: TGTGCCCGGGGCAGCTACGAGCAGTACTTC. This encodes CARGSYEQYF.

J is TRBJ1-1 and V is TRBV29-1; TRBD1 matches at 10 bases. V was pared by 5 bases and J by 0 bases, with 15 bases of the junction left unmatched. The CDR3 consists of 18 residues. Germline V gene sequence: CDR1 SQVTM, CDR2 ANQGSEA. The chain's CDR3 is CSVYQIGQGGPLNTEAFF. CDR3 DNA sequence: TGCAGCGTTTACCAAATAGGACAGGGGGGCCCCCTGAACACTGAAGCTTTCTTT.

This clone was counted a single time. The J gene is TRBJ2-7, the V gene TRBV27; D might be TRBD2 (5 bases). The germline V and J ends were trimmed by 5 bases and 0 bases, with 11 bases remaining between them. Germline CDR1 and CDR2: MNHEY and SMNVEV (reference sequence). This CDR3 spans 14 amino acids. The CDR3, as DNA: TGTGCCAGCAGTCGGGGTCGGTTCTCCTACGAGCAGTACTTC. It specifies CASSRGRFSYEQYF.

The chain recombines TRBV19 with TRBJ2-2; perhaps TRBD2 as D (7 bases). V lost 9 bases and J 1 base, leaving 18 bases between the germline ends. Looked up from germline, CDR1 is LNHDA and CDR2 is SQIVND (reference sequence). The CDR3 has 16 amino acids. The CDR3 DNA reads TGTGCCAGCCTTAGGCGGGGGCCTAGGAACACCGGGGAGCTGTTTTTT. It codes for CASLRRGPRNTGELFF.

The chain carries TRBV9 and TRBJ2-7; 15 nucleotides match TRBD2. The CDR3 totals 18 residues. V was pared by 4 bases and J by 4 bases, with 12 bases of the junction left unmatched. The germline V gene encodes CDR1 SGDLS and CDR2 YYNGEE. The CDR3 nucleotides are TGTGCCAGCAGCCCGCGGGGAGGACTAGCGGGAGGGAGTTACGAGCAGTACTTC. Translated: CASSPRGGLAGGSYEQYF.

This chain connects TRBV7-9 to TRBJ2-5, with no clear D. V lost 5 bases, J lost 1 base, and 8 bases lay in between. Germline values: CDR1 SEHNR, CDR2 FQNEAQ (reference sequence). The CDR3 totals 13 residues. In DNA, the CDR3 is TGTGCCAGCAGCCCTGGTGGCCAAGAGACCCAGTACTTC. It is translated as CASSPGGQETQYF.

The CDR3 DNA follows: TGTGCCAGCGAGGTGGAGTCAGGGCCCAATCAGCCCCAGCATTTT. This codes for CASEVESGPNQPQHF. This chain connects TRBV2 to TRBJ1-5, with a tentative D call TRBD1 (5 bases). CDR1 is SNHLY and CDR2 is FYNNEI in the germline V gene. This CDR3 is built from 15 residues. The V end was cut by 8 bases, the J end by 3 bases, with 17 bases between.